These T cell receptor beta chains were read from a single sample in a study of human T cells and chemical hapten exposure. TCRdb reprocessed the RACE reads with MiXCR, giving one entry per CDR3 protein. Counted here are 95,000 to 150,000 distinct CDR3 sequences, 11% occurring once; the ten biggest clones make up around 2.2%. Sequencing used whole blood, obtained in connection with sensitization to the hapten diphenylcyclopropenone (DPC). These receptors were collected from a woman aged 45-60 years with alopecia areata. Some clones in this sample may be carry-over from other donors' samples. CDR3s leave out the opening cysteine and the closing phenylalanine or tryptophan. The order of the fields is J gene, V gene, CDR3 protein.

j_call: TRBJ2-6
v_call: TRBV6-2/TRBV6-3
cdr3_aa: ASSPFPRGTGANVLT

j_call: TRBJ1-1
v_call: TRBV5-6
cdr3_aa: ASSLGRPSMNTEAF

j_call: TRBJ2-3
v_call: TRBV6-5
cdr3_aa: ASSYGLVADTQY

j_call: TRBJ1-1
v_call: TRBV5-1
cdr3_aa: ASSLREGTEAF

j_call: TRBJ1-1
v_call: TRBV9
cdr3_aa: ASSVAGGHGTF

j_call: TRBJ2-2
v_call: TRBV2
cdr3_aa: ASSSDLRRELF

j_call: TRBJ1-1
v_call: TRBV29-1
cdr3_aa: SAILGEAF

j_call: TRBJ2-3
v_call: TRBV4-1
cdr3_aa: ASSQVSERTDTQY

j_call: TRBJ1-5
v_call: TRBV6-2/TRBV6-3
cdr3_aa: ASSYTYRAAQPQH

j_call: TRBJ1-5
v_call: TRBV19
cdr3_aa: ASSIVGYSNQPQH